These 18 T cell receptor beta chains share one sample of origin, sequenced in a study of blood T cell repertoires in COVID-19. Repertoires were generated with immunoSEQ multiplex PCR, while TCRdb's copy carries only in-frame clones and drops some. The repertoire includes some 150,000 clones, more than 75% of them detected once, and 8.5% to 9.5% sits in the top ten. The sequenced material came from peripheral blood. These receptors were collected from a woman aged 50 to 60 with active or convalescent COVID-19.

This clone appeared once. The CDR3 region is CAISDGTSVDEQFF. The CDR3 DNA follows: TGTGCCATCAGTGATGGGACTAGCGTAGATGAGCAGTTCTTC. J is TRBJ2-1 and V is TRBV10-3, with 10 bases aligning to TRBD2. There are 14 residues in the CDR3. J was trimmed by 8 bases and V by 3 bases; bases with no gene match: 4. CDR1 and CDR2 from the germline V gene are ENHRY and SYGVKD.

The chain recombines TRBV25-1 with TRBJ2-3; 7 nucleotides align to TRBD2. Trimming at V came to 8 bases and at J to 8 bases, leaving 4 bases not matched to a gene. The CDR3 loop spans 11 amino acids. Germline CDR1 reads MGHDK; CDR2 reads SYGVNS. The CDR3, as DNA: TGTGCCAGCGGGGGGGTCGGTACGCAGTATTTT. Translating it yields CASGGVGTQYF. The full variable domain, in which reference TRBV25-1 and TRBJ2-3 provide the parts outside the CDR3, is EADIYQTPRYLVIGTGKKITLECSQTMGHDKMYWYQQDPGMELHLIHYSYGVNSTEKGDLSSESTVSRIRTEHFPLTLESARPSHTSQYLCASGGVGTQYFGPGTRLTVL.

The chain employs TRBV6-5 and TRBJ1-4, with 8 bases that match TRBD1. Germline CDR1 reads MNHEY; CDR2 reads SVGAGI. Trimming cost V 6 bases and J 7 bases; bases outside gene matches: 4. CDR3 size: 13 residues. CDR3 in DNA: TGTGCCAGCAGCGGACAGGGTAGTGAAAAACTGTTTTTT. This encodes CASSGQGSEKLFF.

The chain joins TRBV6-4 to TRBJ1-6, with TRBD1 matching 7 bases. The V gene end was trimmed by 5 bases and the J gene end by 7 bases; junction bases not matched to a gene: 5. The CDR3 loop spans 14 amino acids. Looked up from germline, CDR1 is MRHNA and CDR2 is SNTAGT. CDR3 amino acids: CASSPGTENSPLHF. The CDR3 coding sequence is TGTGCCAGCAGTCCCGGGACAGAGAATTCACCCCTCCACTTT.

The chain links TRBV15 to TRBJ1-6; D possibly corresponds to TRBD1 (5 bases). Germline CDR1 reads LNHNV; CDR2 reads YYDKDF (reference sequence). CDR3 size: 16 residues. V was cut by 0 bases and J by 7 bases, with 13 bases left in between. This chain's CDR3 is CATSRDQVRGNSPLHF. CDR3 bases: TGTGCCACCAGCAGAGACCAAGTAAGGGGAAATTCACCCCTCCACTTT.

The V call is TRBV30, the J call TRBJ1-4, with D tentatively TRBD1 (5 bases). The CDR3 is 15 residues long. Germline CDR1 and CDR2: GTSNPN and SVGIG (reference sequence). V lost 0 bases, J lost 4 bases, and 12 bases lay in between. The CDR3 sequence is CAWSVGAGGNEKLFF. In DNA form, the CDR3 reads TGTGCCTGGAGTGTAGGGGCCGGGGGTAATGAAAAACTGTTTTTT. The full variable domain, its missing parts supplied by reference TRBV30 and TRBJ1-4, is SQTIHQWPATLVQPVGSPLSLECTVEGTSNPNLYWYRQAAGRGLQLLFYSVGIGQISSEVPQNLSASRPQDRQFILSSKKLLLSDSGFYLCAWSVGAGGNEKLFFGSGTQLSVL.

The rearrangement uses TRBV18 and TRBJ2-7; D might be TRBD2 (5 bases). V lost 3 bases to trimming and J lost 2 bases, with 14 bases between them. The germline V gene encodes CDR1 KGHSH and CDR2 LQKENI. The CDR3 is 15 residues long. The CDR3 bases are TGTGCCAGCTCACCCGGAAGGCGGGCCCCCTACGAGCAGTACTTC. Its translation is CASSPGRRAPYEQYF.

This clone is a singleton in its sample. The chain uses TRBV11-2 and TRBJ1-1, with a tentative D call TRBD1 (5 bases). The V end was cut by 1 base, the J end by 0 bases, with 9 bases between. Germline assignment: CDR1 SGHAT and CDR2 FQNNGV. This CDR3 has 15 residues. In DNA, the CDR3 is TGTGCCAGCAGCTTAGTCGGGGGAGTGAACACTGAAGCTTTCTTT. This sequence encodes CASSLVGGVNTEAFF.

The chain combines TRBV4-3 with TRBJ2-7; 10 bases are a match to TRBD2. The CDR3 consists of 17 residues. With V trimmed by 2 bases and J by 0 bases, 7 bases remained unmatched. Germline V gene data show CDR1 as LGHNA and CDR2 as YSLEER. CDR3 in amino acids: CASSQRFSGGASYEQYF. The CDR3 bases are TGCGCCAGCAGCCAAAGGTTCAGCGGGGGGGCCTCCTACGAGCAGTACTTC.

The chain combines TRBV9 with TRBJ2-5; TRBD2 matches 10 bases. Germline V lookup: CDR1 SGDLS, CDR2 YYNGEE. CDR3 length: 18 residues. With 3 bases clipped from V and 5 bases from J, the junction kept 16 bases outside the gene matches. CDR3 nucleotide sequence: TGTGCCAGCAGCGCTCCGAGTTATCTAGCGGGAGTGAGGGAGACCCAGTACTTC. It encodes CASSAPSYLAGVRETQYF.

A single count supports this clone. J is TRBJ2-7 and V is TRBV1; no check of the table's D call, TRBD2, against the DNA was made. TRBV1 corresponds to a pseudogene. The CDR3 length is 18 residues. CDR3: CTSSQVRSGGTHTGEQYF. For the CDR3, the DNA is TGCACCAGCAGCCAAGTCAGGTCGGGGGGGACCCATACCGGCGAGCAGTACTTC.

V is TRBV6-5 and J is TRBJ2-2; D ambiguous. V was clipped by 8 bases and J by 0 bases, with 13 bases between them. The CDR3 consists of 15 residues. CDR1 and CDR2 from the germline V gene are MNHEY and SVGAGI. In nucleotides, the CDR3 is TGTGCCAGCGAATATCTCACAGCGAACACCGGGGAGCTGTTTTTT. It translates to CASEYLTANTGELFF.

This sequence joins TRBV5-1 and TRBJ1-3, with D perhaps matching TRBD1 (6 bases). The ends were cut back, 3 bases at V and 0 bases at J, with 16 bases in the middle. Germline CDR1 is SGHRS and CDR2 is YFSETQ. The CDR3 is made up of 17 amino acids. In DNA, the CDR3 is TGCGCCAGCAGCTCCGGACAGTCCCTAAACTCTGGAAACACCATATATTTT. This gives the protein CASSSGQSLNSGNTIYF.

This clone was detected only once. The J gene is TRBJ2-3, the V gene TRBV18, with D possibly matching TRBD2 (5 bases). V lost 3 bases to trimming and J lost 0 bases, with 10 bases between them. Germline V gene sequence: CDR1 KGHSH, CDR2 LQKENI. CDR3 length: 15 residues. CDR3 in amino acids: CASSPYEGSTDTQYF. DNA of the CDR3: TGTGCCAGCTCACCCTATGAGGGTAGCACAGATACGCAGTATTTT.

This clone was counted only a few times. V gene TRBV7-9 combines with J gene TRBJ1-1; D unresolved. Trimming left V 8 bases short and J 0 bases short, with 13 bases between. The CDR3 spans 14 residues. CDR1 and CDR2 (germline): SEHNR, FQNEAQ (reference sequence). The CDR3 loop reads CASGPSWMNTEAFF. DNA for the CDR3: TGTGCCAGCGGGCCCAGTTGGATGAACACTGAAGCTTTCTTT.

This chain connects TRBV4-1 to TRBJ2-7; TRBD1 agrees at 10 bases. The CDR3 runs to 15 residues. Germline V gene sequence: CDR1 MGHRA, CDR2 YSYEKL. Trimming cost V 1 base and J 0 bases; bases outside gene matches: 0. Here the CDR3 DNA reads TGCGCCAGCAGCCAAGGGACAGGGGGCTCCTACGAGCAGTACTTC. Protein sequence: CASSQGTGGSYEQYF.

This clone came up once. CDR3 DNA sequence: TGCGCCAGCAGCCCGGAGGGGGCGGGTGGGGCCAACGTCCTGACTTTC. This gives the protein CASSPEGAGGANVLTF. The chain recombines TRBV5-1 with TRBJ2-6; D is possibly TRBD1 (7 bases). The CDR3 is 16 amino acids. Germline V gives CDR1 SGHRS, CDR2 YFSETQ. Trimming pared 4 bases from V and 3 bases from J, leaving 14 bases between.

This chain uses TRBV6-5 with TRBJ1-1; 7 nucleotides match TRBD1. The CDR3 is 15 residues long. Germline lookup yields CDR1 MNHEY and CDR2 SVGAGI. J was trimmed by 5 bases and V by 0 bases; bases with no gene match: 6. The CDR3 region is CASSYSRGVMTEAFF. CDR3 coding DNA: TGTGCCAGCAGTTACTCCAGGGGGGTGATGACTGAAGCTTTCTTT.